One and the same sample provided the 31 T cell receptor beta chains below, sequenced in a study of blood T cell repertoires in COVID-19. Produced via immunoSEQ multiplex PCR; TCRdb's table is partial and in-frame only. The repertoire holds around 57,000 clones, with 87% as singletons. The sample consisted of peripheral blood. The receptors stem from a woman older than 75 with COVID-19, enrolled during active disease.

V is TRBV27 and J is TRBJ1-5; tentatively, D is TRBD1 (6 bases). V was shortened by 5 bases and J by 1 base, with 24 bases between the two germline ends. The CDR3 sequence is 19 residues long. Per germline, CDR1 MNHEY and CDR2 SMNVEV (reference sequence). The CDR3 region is CASSPRGQRNSFSNQPQHF. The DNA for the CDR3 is TGTGCCAGCAGTCCAAGGGGACAACGGAACTCTTTCAGCAATCAGCCCCAGCATTTT.

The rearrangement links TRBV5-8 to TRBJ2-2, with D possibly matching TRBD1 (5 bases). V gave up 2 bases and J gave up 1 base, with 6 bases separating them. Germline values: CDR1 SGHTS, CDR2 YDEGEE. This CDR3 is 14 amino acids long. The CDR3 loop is CASSLRGNTGELFF. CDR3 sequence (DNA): TGTGCCAGCAGCTTAAGGGGGAACACCGGGGAGCTGTTTTTT.

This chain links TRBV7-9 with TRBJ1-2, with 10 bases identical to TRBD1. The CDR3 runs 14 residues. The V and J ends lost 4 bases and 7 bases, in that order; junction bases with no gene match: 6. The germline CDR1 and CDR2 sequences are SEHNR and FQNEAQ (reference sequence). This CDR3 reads CASSSTGGEVGYTF. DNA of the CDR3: TGTGCCAGCAGCTCGACAGGGGGCGAGGTTGGCTACACCTTC.

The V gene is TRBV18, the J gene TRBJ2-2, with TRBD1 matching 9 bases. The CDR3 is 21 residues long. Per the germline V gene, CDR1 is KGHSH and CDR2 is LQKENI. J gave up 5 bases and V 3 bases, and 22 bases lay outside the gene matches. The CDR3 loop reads CASSPSIRDRVVGGTTGELFF. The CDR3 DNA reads TGTGCCAGCTCACCGTCAATCCGGGACAGGGTTGTTGGGGGCACGACCGGGGAGCTGTTTTTT.

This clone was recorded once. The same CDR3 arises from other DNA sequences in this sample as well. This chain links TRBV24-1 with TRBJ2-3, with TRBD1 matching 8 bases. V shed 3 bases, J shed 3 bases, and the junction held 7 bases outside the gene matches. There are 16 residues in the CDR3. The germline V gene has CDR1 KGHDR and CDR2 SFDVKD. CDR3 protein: CATSDAGQGGTDTQYF. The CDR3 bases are TGTGCCACCAGTGATGCTGGACAGGGAGGTACAGATACGCAGTATTTT.

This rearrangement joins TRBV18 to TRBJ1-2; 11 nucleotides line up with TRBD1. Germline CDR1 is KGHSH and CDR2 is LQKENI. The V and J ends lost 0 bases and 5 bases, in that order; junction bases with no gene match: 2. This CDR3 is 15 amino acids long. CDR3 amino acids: CASSPPGQGAYGYTF. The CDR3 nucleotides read TGTGCCAGCTCACCACCAGGACAGGGGGCATATGGCTACACCTTC.

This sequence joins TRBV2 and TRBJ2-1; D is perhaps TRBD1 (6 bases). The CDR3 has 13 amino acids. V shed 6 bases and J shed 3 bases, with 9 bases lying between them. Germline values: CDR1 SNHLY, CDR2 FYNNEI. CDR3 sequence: CASRTDSYNEQFF. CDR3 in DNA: TGTGCCAGCAGAACGGACAGCTACAATGAGCAGTTCTTC.

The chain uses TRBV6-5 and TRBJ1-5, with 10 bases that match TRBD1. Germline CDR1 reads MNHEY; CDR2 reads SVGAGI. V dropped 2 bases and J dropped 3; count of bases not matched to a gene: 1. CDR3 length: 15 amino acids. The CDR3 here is CASSYGQGDNQPQHF. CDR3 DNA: TGTGCCAGCAGTTACGGACAGGGGGACAATCAGCCCCAGCATTTT.

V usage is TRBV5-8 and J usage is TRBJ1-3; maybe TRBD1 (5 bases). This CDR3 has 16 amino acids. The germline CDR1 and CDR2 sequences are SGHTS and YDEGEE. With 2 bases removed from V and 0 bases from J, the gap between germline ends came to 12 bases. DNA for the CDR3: TGTGCCAGCAGCTTCGGACACGGCAGCTCTGGAAACACCATATATTTT. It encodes CASSFGHGSSGNTIYF.

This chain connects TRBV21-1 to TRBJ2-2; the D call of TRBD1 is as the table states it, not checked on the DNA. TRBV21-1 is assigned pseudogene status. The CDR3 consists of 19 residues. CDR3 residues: CASSTPSEDRNTNTGELFF. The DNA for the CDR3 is TGTGCCAGCAGCACCCCATCGGAGGACAGGAATACGAACACCGGGGAGCTGTTTTTT.

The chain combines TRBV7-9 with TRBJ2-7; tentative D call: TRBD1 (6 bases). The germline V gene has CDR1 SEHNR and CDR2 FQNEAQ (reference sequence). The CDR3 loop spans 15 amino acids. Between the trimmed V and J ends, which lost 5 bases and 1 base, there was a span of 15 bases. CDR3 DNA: TGTGCCAGCAGCCCTAAGACAGGTACTTCCTACGAGCAGTACTTC. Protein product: CASSPKTGTSYEQYF.

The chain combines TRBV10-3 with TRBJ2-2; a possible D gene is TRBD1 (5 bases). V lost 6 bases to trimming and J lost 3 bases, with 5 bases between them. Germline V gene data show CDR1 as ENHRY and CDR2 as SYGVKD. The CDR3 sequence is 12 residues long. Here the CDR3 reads CAIRQDTGELFF. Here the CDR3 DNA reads TGTGCCATCAGACAGGACACCGGGGAGCTGTTTTTT.

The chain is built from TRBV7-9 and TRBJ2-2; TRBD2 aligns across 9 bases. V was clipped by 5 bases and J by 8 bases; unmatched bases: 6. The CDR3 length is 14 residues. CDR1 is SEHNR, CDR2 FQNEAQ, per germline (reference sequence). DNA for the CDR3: TGTGCCAGCAGCCCGGGACTAGCAGCTGGGGAGCTGTTTTTT. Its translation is CASSPGLAAGELFF.

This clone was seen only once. The DNA of the CDR3 is TGTGCCATCCAGGGGGGCGTCGGAACAAATGGCTACACCTTC. This gives the protein CAIQGGVGTNGYTF. V usage is TRBV10-3 and J usage is TRBJ1-2, with TRBD1 identical over 7 bases. J was trimmed by 6 bases and V by 8 bases; bases with no gene match: 12. Germline V lookup: CDR1 ENHRY, CDR2 SYGVKD. The CDR3 length is 14 residues.

CDR3 sequence (DNA): TGTGCCAGCAGCTTAGCTTCGGGACAAAATAATTCACCCCTCCACTTT. Its protein is CASSLASGQNNSPLHF. This chain connects TRBV7-9 to TRBJ1-6, with D tentatively TRBD1 (6 bases). The CDR3 spans 16 residues. V gave up 0 bases and J gave up 5 bases, with 11 bases separating them. Germline-derived CDR1 and CDR2 are SEHNR and FQNEAQ (reference sequence).

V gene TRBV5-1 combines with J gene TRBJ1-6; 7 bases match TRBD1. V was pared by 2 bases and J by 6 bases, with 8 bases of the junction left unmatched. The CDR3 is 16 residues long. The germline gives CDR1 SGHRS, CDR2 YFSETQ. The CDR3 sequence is CASSFAATGLNSPLHF. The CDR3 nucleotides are TGCGCCAGCAGCTTCGCGGCGACAGGGCTTAATTCACCCCTCCACTTT.

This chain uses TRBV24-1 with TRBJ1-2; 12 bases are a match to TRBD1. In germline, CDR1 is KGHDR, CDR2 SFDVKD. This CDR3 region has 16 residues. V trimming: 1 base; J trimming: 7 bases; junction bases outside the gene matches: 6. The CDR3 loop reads CATSDFGTGGTFGYTF. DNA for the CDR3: TGTGCCACCAGTGATTTCGGGACAGGGGGCACTTTTGGCTACACCTTC.

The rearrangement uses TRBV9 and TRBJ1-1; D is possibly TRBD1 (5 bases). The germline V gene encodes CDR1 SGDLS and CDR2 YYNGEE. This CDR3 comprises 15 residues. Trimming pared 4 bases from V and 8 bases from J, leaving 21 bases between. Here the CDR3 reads CASSSRADHNREAFF. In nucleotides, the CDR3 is TGTGCCAGCAGCTCCCGCGCGGATCACAACAGGGAAGCTTTCTTT.

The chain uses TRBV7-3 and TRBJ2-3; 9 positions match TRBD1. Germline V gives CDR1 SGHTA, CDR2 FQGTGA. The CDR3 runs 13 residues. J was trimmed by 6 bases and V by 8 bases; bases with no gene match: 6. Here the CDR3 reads CASGTGSDDTQYF. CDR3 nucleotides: TGTGCCAGCGGGACAGGGTCGGACGATACGCAGTATTTT. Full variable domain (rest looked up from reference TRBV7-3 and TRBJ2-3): GAGVSQTPSNKVTEKGKYVELRCDPISGHTALYWYRQSLGQGPEFLIYFQGTGAADDSGLPNDRFFAVRPEGSVSTLKIQRTERGDSAVYLCASGTGSDDTQYFGPGTRLTVL.

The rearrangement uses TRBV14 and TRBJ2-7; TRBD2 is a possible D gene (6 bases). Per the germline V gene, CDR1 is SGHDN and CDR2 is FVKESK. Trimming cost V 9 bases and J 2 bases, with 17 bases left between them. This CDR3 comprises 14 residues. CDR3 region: CASGEAGVTYEQYF. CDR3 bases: TGTGCCAGTGGGGAGGCGGGCGTAACCTACGAGCAGTACTTC. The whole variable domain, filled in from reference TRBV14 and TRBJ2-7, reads EAGVTQFPSHSVIEKGQTVTLRCDPISGHDNLYWYRRVMGKEIKFLLHFVKESKQDESGMPNNRFLAERTGGTYSTLKVQPAELEDSGVYFCASGEAGVTYEQYFGPGTRLTVT.

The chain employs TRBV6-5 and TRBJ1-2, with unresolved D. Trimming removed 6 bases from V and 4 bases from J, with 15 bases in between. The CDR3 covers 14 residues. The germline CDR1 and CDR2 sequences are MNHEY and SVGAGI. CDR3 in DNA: TGTGCCAGCAGACCCTTGGACTTCCTCTATGGCTACACCTTC. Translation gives CASRPLDFLYGYTF.

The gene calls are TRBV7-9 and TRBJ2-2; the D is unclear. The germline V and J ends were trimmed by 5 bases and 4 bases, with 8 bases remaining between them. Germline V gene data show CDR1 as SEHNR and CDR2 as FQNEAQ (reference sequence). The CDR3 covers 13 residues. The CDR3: CASSLAGTGELFF. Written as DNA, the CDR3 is TGTGCCAGCAGCCTGGCAGGCACCGGGGAGCTGTTTTTT.

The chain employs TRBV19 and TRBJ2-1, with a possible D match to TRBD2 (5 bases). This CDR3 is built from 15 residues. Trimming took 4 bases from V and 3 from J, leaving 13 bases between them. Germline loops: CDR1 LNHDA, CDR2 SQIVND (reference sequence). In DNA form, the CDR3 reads TGTGCCAGTAGTAAAACGGGGTACCGCTACAATGAGCAGTTCTTC. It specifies CASSKTGYRYNEQFF.

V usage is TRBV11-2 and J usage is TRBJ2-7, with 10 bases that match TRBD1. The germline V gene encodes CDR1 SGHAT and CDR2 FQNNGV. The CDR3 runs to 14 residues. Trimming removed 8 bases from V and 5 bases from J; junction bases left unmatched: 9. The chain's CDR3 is CASGPGTGVHEQYF. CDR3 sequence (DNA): TGTGCCAGCGGGCCCGGGACAGGGGTCCACGAGCAGTACTTC.

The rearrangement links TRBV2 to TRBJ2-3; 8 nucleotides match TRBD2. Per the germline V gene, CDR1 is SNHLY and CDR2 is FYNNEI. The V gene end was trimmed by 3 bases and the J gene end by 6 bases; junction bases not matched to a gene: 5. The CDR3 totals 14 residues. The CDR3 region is CASSDDGTRDTQYF. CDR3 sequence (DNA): TGTGCCAGCAGTGATGATGGGACTAGGGATACGCAGTATTTT.

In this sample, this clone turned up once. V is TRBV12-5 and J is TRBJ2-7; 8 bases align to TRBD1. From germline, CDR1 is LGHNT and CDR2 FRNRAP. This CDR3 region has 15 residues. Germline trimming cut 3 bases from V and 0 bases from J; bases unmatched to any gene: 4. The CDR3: CASGFGQGYSYEQYF. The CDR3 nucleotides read TGTGCTAGTGGTTTCGGACAGGGATACTCCTACGAGCAGTACTTC.

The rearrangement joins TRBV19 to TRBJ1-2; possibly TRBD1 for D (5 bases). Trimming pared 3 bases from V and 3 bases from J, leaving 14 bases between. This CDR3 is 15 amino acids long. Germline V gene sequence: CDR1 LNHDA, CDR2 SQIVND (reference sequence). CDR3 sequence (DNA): TGTGCCAGTAGTATGGTGAACAGGTGGGACTATGGCTACACCTTC. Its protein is CASSMVNRWDYGYTF.

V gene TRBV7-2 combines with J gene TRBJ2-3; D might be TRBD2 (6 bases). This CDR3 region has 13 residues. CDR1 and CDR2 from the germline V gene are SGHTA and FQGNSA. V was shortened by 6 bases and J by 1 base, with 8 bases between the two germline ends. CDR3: CASRTGGTDTQYF. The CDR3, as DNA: TGTGCCAGCAGAACGGGGGGCACAGATACGCAGTATTTT. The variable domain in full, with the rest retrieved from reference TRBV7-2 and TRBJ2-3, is GAGVSQSPSNKVTEKGKDVELRCDPISGHTALYWYRQSLGQGLEFLIYFQGNSAPDKSGLPSDRFSAERTGGSVSTLTIQRTQQEDSAVYLCASRTGGTDTQYFGPGTRLTVL.

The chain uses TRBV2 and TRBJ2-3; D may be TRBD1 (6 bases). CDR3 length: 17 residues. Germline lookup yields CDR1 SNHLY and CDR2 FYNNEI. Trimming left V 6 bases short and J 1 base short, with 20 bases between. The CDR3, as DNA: TGTGCCAGCAGGGTGGGGAATGGACGGACAGGCACAGATACGCAGTATTTT. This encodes CASRVGNGRTGTDTQYF.

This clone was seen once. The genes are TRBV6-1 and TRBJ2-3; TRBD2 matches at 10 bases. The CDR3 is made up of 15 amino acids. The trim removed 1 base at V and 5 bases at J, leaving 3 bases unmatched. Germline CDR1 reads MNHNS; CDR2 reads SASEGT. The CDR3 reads CASSEDLAGVDTQYF. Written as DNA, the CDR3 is TGTGCCAGCAGTGAAGATCTAGCGGGGGTAGATACGCAGTATTTT.

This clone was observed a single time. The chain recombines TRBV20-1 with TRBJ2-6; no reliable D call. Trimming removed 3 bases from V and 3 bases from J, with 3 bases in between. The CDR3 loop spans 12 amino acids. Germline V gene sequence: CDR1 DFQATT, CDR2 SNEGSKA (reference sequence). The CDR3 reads CSASLGANVLTF. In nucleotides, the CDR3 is TGCAGTGCTAGTCTTGGGGCCAACGTCCTGACTTTC.